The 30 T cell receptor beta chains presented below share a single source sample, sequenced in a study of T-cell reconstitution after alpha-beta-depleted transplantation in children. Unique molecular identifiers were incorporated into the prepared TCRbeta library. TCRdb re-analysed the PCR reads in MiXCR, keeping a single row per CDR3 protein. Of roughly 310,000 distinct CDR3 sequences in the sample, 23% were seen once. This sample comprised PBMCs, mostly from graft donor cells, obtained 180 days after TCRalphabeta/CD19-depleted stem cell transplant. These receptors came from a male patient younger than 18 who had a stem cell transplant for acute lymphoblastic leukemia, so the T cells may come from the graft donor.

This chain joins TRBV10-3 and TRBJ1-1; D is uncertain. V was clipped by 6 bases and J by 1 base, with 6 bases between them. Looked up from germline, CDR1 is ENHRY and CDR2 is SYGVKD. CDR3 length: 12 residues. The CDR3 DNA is TGTGCCATCAGACGGGGGAACACTGAAGCTTTCTTT. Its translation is CAIRRGNTEAFF.

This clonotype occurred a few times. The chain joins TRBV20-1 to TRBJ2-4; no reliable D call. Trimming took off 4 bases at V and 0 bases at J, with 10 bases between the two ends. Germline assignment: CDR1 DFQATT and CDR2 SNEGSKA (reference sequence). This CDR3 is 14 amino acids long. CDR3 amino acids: CSAIRQIAKNIQYF. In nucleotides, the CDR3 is TGCAGTGCTATTCGGCAAATAGCCAAAAACATTCAGTACTTC.

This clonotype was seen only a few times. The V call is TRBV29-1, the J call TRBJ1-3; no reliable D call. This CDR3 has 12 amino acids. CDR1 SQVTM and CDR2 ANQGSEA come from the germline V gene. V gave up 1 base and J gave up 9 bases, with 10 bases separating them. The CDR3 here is CSVEGHHSTIYF. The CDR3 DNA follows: TGCAGCGTTGAAGGTCACCATAGCACCATATATTTT.

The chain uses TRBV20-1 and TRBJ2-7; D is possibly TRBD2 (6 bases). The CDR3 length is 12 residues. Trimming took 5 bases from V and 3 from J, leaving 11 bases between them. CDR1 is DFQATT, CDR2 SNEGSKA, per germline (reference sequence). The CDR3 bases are TGCAGTGCTTCCGGGACTCACTACGAGCAGTACTTC. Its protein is CSASGTHYEQYF.

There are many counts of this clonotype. The CDR3, as DNA: TGCGCCAGCAGCCAACCTTCCTCCTTTTACGAGCAGTACTTC. Translation gives CASSQPSSFYEQYF. The chain links TRBV4-1 to TRBJ2-7, with D unresolved. The ends were cut back, 2 bases at V and 4 bases at J, with 12 bases in the middle. CDR1 and CDR2 from the germline V gene are MGHRA and YSYEKL. There are 14 residues in the CDR3.

CDR3 DNA: TGCGCCAGCAGCTTAGGGAGAGCGGGAAAAGAGACCCAGTACTTC. Translated: CASSLGRAGKETQYF. The chain carries TRBV5-1 and TRBJ2-5, with 7 positions matching TRBD2. V trimming: 2 bases; J trimming: 3 bases; junction bases outside the gene matches: 7. The CDR3 covers 15 residues. Germline V lookup: CDR1 SGHRS, CDR2 YFSETQ.

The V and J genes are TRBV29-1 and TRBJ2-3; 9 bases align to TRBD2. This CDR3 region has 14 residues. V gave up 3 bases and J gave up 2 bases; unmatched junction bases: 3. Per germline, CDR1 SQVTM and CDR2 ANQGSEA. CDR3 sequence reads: CSVERTSVTDTQYF. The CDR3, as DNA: TGCAGCGTTGAGAGGACTAGCGTCACAGATACGCAGTATTTT.

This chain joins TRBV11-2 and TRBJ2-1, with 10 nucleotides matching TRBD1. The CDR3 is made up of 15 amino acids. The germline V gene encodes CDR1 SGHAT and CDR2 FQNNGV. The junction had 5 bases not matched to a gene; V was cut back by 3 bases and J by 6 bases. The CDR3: CASSFWGQGINEQFF. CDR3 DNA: TGTGCCAGCAGCTTTTGGGGACAGGGGATCAATGAGCAGTTCTTC. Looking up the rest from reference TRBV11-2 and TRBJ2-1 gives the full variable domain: EAGVAQSPRYKIIEKRQSVAFWCNPISGHATLYWYQQILGQGPKLLIQFQNNGVVDDSQLPKDRFSAERLKGVDSTLKIQPAKLEDSAVYLCASSFWGQGINEQFFGPGTRLTVL.

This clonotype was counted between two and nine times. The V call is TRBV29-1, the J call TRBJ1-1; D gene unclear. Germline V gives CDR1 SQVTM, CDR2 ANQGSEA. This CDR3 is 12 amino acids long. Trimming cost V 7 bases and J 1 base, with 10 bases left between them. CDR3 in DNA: TGCAGCGCTCAAAACAGGAACACTGAAGCTTTCTTT. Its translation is CSAQNRNTEAFF.

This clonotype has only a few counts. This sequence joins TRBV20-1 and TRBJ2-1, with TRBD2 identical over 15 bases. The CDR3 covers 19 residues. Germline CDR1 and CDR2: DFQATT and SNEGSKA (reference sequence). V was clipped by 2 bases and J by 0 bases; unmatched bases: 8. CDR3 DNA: TGCAGTGCTAGATGGGGGACTAGCGGGAGGTCAAGCTCCTACAATGAGCAGTTCTTC. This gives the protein CSARWGTSGRSSSYNEQFF.

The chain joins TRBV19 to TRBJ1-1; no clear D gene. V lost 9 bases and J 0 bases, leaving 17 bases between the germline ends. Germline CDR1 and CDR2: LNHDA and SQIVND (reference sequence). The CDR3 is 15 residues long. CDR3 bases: TGTGCCAGCCGCCATCCCGGCAGAATGAACACTGAAGCTTTCTTT. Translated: CASRHPGRMNTEAFF.

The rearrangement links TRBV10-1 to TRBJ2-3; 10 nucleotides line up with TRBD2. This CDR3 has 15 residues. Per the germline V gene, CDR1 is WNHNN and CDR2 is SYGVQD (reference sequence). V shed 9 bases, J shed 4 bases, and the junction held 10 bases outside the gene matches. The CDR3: CARASSGRSADTQYF. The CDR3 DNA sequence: TGCGCCAGAGCCTCTAGCGGGAGATCGGCAGATACGCAGTATTTT.

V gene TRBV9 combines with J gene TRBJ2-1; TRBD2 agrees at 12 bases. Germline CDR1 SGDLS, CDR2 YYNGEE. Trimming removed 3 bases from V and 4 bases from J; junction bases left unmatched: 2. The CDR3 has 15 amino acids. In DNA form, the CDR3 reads TGTGCCAGCAGCGCAGGACTAGCGGGGTACAATGAGCAGTTCTTC. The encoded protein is CASSAGLAGYNEQFF.

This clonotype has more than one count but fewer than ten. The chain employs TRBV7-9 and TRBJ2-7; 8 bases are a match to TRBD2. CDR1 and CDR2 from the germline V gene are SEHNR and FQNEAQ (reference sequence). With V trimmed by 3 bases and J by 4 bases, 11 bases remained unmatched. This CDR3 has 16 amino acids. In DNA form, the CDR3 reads TGTGCCAGCAGCTTTATGGGGAGCGGGAGAAGTTACGAGCAGTACTTC. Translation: CASSFMGSGRSYEQYF.

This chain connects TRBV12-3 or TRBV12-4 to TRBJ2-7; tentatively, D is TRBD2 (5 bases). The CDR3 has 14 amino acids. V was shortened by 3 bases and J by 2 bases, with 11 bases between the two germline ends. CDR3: CASSLRVATYEQYF. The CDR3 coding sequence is TGTGCCAGCAGTTTGAGGGTTGCCACCTACGAGCAGTACTTC.

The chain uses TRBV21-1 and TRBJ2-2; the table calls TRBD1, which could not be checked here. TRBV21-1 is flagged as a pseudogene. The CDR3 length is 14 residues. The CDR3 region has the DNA TGTGCCCCCAAGACAGGGGCGAACACCGGGGAGCTGTTTTTT. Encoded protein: CAPKTGANTGELFF.

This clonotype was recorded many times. The CDR3: CASSLAGGGIPNEQFF. The DNA of the CDR3 is TGTGCCAGCAGCTTAGCCGGGGGAGGGATCCCCAATGAGCAGTTCTTC. The chain links TRBV7-2 to TRBJ2-1; 7 bases line up with TRBD2. V lost 0 bases and J lost 6; bases outside the gene matches: 8. The germline V gene has CDR1 SGHTA and CDR2 FQGNSA. The CDR3 sequence is 16 residues long.

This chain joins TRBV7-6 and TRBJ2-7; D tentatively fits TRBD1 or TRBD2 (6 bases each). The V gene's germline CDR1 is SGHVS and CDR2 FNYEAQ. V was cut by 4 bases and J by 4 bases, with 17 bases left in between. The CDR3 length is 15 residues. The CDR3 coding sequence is TGTGCCAGCAGCTCTGGGGGGAACAGGGAATACGAGCAGTACTTC. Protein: CASSSGGNREYEQYF.

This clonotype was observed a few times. CDR3 in amino acids: CASSPRLAGGPDTQYF. The CDR3 nucleotides are TGCGCCAGCAGCCCAAGACTAGCGGGAGGCCCAGATACGCAGTATTTT. The chain has TRBV4-1 and TRBJ2-3; 13 nucleotides align to TRBD2. This CDR3 has 16 amino acids. V was clipped by 4 bases and J by 4 bases; unmatched bases: 5. Germline V CDR1 and CDR2: MGHRA, YSYEKL.

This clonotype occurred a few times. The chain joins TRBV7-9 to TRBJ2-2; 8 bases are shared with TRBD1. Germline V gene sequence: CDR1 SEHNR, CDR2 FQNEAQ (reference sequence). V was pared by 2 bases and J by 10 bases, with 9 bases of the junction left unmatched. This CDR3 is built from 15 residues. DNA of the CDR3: TGTGCCAGCAGCTTACTGGACAGGGAAGGGACGGAGCTGTTTTTT. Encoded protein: CASSLLDREGTELFF. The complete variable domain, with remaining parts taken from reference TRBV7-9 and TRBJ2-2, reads DTGVSQNPRHKITKRGQNVTFRCDPISEHNRLYWYRQTLGQGPEFLTYFQNEAQLEKSRLLSDRFSAERPKGSFSTLEIQRTEQGDSAMYLCASSLLDREGTELFFGEGSRLTVL.

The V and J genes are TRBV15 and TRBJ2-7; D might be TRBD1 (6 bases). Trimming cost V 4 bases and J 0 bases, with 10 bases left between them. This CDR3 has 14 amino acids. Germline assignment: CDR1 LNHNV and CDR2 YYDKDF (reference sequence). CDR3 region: CATSTGHPSYEQYF. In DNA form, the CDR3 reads TGTGCCACCAGCACGGGACATCCCTCCTACGAGCAGTACTTC.

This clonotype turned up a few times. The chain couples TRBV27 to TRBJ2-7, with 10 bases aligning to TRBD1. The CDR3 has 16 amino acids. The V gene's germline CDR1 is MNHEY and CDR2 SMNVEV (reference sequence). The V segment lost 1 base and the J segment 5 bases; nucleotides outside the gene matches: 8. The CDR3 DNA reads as TGTGCCAGCAGTTTATTGGCCGGGACAGGGGTAAACGAGCAGTACTTC. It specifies CASSLLAGTGVNEQYF.

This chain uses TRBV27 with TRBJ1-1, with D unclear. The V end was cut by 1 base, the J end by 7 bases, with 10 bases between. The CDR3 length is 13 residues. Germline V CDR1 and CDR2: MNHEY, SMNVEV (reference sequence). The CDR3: CASSLWGEGEAFF. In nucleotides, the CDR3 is TGTGCCAGCAGTTTATGGGGAGAAGGTGAAGCTTTCTTT.

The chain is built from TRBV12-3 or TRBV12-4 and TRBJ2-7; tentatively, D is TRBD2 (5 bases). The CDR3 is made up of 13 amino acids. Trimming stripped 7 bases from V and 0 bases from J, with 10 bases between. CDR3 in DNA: TGTGCCAGCACTTCTAGCTTCTCCTACGAGCAGTACTTC. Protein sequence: CASTSSFSYEQYF.

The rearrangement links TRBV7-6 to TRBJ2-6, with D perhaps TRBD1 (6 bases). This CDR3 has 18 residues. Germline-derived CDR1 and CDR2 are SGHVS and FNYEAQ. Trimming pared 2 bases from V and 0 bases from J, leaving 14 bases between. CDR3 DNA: TGTGCCAGCAGCTTACGGCCGGACAGCTTCTCTGGGGCCAACGTCCTGACTTTC. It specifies CASSLRPDSFSGANVLTF. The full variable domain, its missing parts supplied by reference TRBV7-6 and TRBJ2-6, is GAGVSQSPRYKVTKRGQDVALRCDPISGHVSLYWYRQALGQGPEFLTYFNYEAQQDKSGLPNDRFSAERPEGSISTLTIQRTEQRDSAMYRCASSLRPDSFSGANVLTFGAGSRLTVL.

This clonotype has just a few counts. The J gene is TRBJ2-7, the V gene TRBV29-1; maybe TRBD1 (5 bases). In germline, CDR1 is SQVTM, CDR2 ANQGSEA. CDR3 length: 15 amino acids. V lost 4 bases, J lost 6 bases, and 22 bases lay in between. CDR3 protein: CSVGTPVMNNFEQYF. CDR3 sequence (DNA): TGCAGCGTTGGGACACCTGTAATGAATAACTTCGAGCAGTACTTC.

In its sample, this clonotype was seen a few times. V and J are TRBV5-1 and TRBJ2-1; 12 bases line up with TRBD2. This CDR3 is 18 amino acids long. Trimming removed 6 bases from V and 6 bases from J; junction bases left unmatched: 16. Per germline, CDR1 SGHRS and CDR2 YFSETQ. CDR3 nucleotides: TGCGCCAGCACCCTGACTTATGTGACTAGCGGGAGTGGCAATGAGCAGTTCTTC. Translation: CASTLTYVTSGSGNEQFF.

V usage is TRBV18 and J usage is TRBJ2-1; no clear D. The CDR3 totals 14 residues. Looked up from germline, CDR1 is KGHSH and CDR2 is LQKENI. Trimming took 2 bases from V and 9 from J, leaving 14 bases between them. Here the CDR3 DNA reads TGTGCCAGCTCACCAAGAAGCGACTGGGGTGAGCAGTTCTTC. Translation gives CASSPRSDWGEQFF.

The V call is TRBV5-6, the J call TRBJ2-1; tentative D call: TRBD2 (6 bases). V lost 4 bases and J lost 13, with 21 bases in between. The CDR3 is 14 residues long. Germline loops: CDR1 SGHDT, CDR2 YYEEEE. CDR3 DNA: TGTGCCAGCAGCCGGGGACTTACACCGAACGCCCAGTTCTTC. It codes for CASSRGLTPNAQFF.

The CDR3 bases are TGCAGTGCTCCTCGGACTAGCGGGACTTCCTACAATGAGCAGTTCTTC. Its protein is CSAPRTSGTSYNEQFF. The chain combines TRBV20-1 with TRBJ2-1, with 12 bases lining up with TRBD2. Trimming cost V 5 bases and J 1 base; bases outside gene matches: 6. This CDR3 contains 16 residues. CDR1 is DFQATT and CDR2 is SNEGSKA in the germline V gene (reference sequence).